This entry lists 29 T cell receptor beta chains sequenced from one sample in a study of shared clonotypes between healthy human individuals. Assay used: immunoSEQ multiplex PCR; TCRdb lists only in-frame clones, some missing. This sample has around 990,000 clones, with roughly 80% found just once. The specimen sequenced was memory CD4+ T cells from PBMCs. Sample subset: CD45RA-negative fraction. These receptors originate from a man between 18 and 35 years old in good health. Some clones in this sample may be carry-over from other donors' samples.

The chain joins TRBV18 to TRBJ1-1; the D is unclear. The CDR3 length is 15 residues. V was trimmed by 3 bases and J by 1 base, leaving 12 bases between them. Germline CDR1 and CDR2: KGHSH and LQKENI. CDR3 DNA: TGTGCCAGCTCACCCTGGGAGGGAGGGAACACTGAAGCTTTCTTT. Protein: CASSPWEGGNTEAFF.

This clone was observed many times. The J gene is TRBJ1-1, the V gene TRBV11-2; maybe TRBD1 (5 bases). V was clipped by 2 bases and J by 5 bases, with 9 bases between them. Germline CDR1 reads SGHAT; CDR2 reads FQNNGV. This CDR3 has 13 residues. The CDR3 is CASSLTGRTEAFF. In DNA, the CDR3 is TGTGCCAGCAGCTTAACAGGCAGGACTGAAGCTTTCTTT.

The chain recombines TRBV5-1 with TRBJ2-7; 10 bases match TRBD2. The V gene end was trimmed by 4 bases and the J gene end by 4 bases; junction bases not matched to a gene: 5. Germline V CDR1 and CDR2: SGHRS, YFSETQ. This CDR3 spans 14 amino acids. CDR3 bases: TGCGCCAGCAGCGCCGGGACTAGCGTGTACGAGCAGTACTTC. It is translated as CASSAGTSVYEQYF.

J is TRBJ2-4 and V is TRBV27; 8 nucleotides line up with TRBD1. Germline V gene lookup returns CDR1 MNHEY and CDR2 SMNVEV (reference sequence). There are 15 residues in the CDR3. V lost 10 bases, J lost 0 bases, and 8 bases stayed unmatched. This CDR3 reads CATPGGAQAKNIQYF. DNA for the CDR3: TGTGCCACCCCAGGGGGCGCCCAAGCCAAAAACATTCAGTACTTC.

This clone was detected once. This chain connects TRBV10-3 to TRBJ2-7, with TRBD1 identical over 8 bases. Germline V gene lookup returns CDR1 ENHRY and CDR2 SYGVKD. The CDR3 extends over 14 amino acids. V gave up 0 bases and J gave up 7 bases; unmatched junction bases: 5. DNA for the CDR3: TGTGCCATCAGTGAGTCCAGGACAGGGAGTGAGCAGTACTTC. Amino acids: CAISESRTGSEQYF.

This chain joins TRBV9 and TRBJ2-2; TRBD2 might be the D (5 bases). The CDR3 is 16 amino acids. Germline assignment: CDR1 SGDLS and CDR2 YYNGEE. Trimming cost V 0 bases and J 0 bases, with 9 bases left between them. The CDR3 spells CASSVGVSANTGELFF. The CDR3 bases are TGTGCCAGCAGCGTAGGTGTTAGCGCGAACACCGGGGAGCTGTTTTTT.

The chain couples TRBV7-2 to TRBJ2-7; 9 bases agree with TRBD2. Germline V gene data show CDR1 as SGHTA and CDR2 as FQGNSA. Trimming at V came to 4 bases and at J to 9 bases, leaving 7 bases not matched to a gene. The CDR3 is 13 amino acids. The CDR3 DNA is TGTGCCAGCAGCTGGCTAGCGGGGAACTTGCAGTACTTC. Residues: CASSWLAGNLQYF.

The chain joins TRBV7-9 to TRBJ1-2, with a possible D match to TRBD1 (5 bases). Germline V gene sequence: CDR1 SEHNR, CDR2 FQNEAQ (reference sequence). The CDR3 contains 14 residues. Trimming pared 1 base from V and 3 bases from J, leaving 9 bases between. The CDR3 nucleotides read TGTGCCAGCAGCTTAGGGGGCGGCTACTATGGCTACACCTTC. Its protein product is CASSLGGGYYGYTF.

The rearrangement uses TRBV7-9 and TRBJ1-1; D not certain. Per the germline V gene, CDR1 is SEHNR and CDR2 is FQNEAQ (reference sequence). This CDR3 is 13 amino acids long. Trimming cost V 2 bases and J 3 bases, with 7 bases left between them. CDR3 coding DNA: TGTGCCAGCAGCTTATCCGCTTACACTGAAGCTTTCTTT. This translates into CASSLSAYTEAFF.

This rearrangement joins TRBV7-3 to TRBJ2-3; D unclear. The V gene lost 1 base and the J gene lost 8 bases, with 10 bases spanning the gap. The CDR3 is made up of 13 amino acids. CDR1 and CDR2 from the germline V gene are SGHTA and FQGTGA. The CDR3 loop is CASSLREAATQYF. The CDR3 DNA reads TGTGCCAGCAGCTTAAGGGAAGCAGCTACGCAGTATTTT.

The rearrangement uses TRBV5-1 and TRBJ1-2, with 7 positions matching TRBD1. This CDR3 contains 12 residues. CDR1 is SGHRS and CDR2 is YFSETQ in the germline V gene. V gave up 10 bases and J gave up 5 bases; unmatched junction bases: 8. CDR3 residues: CADPGTVYGYTF. The CDR3 DNA reads as TGCGCCGACCCCGGGACAGTTTATGGCTACACCTTC.

The chain couples TRBV28 to TRBJ2-1; D is unresolved. The ends were cut back, 8 bases at V and 0 bases at J, with 14 bases in the middle. This CDR3 contains 15 residues. The germline V gene has CDR1 MDHEN and CDR2 SYDVKM. The CDR3: CASGQTAFSYNEQFF. The CDR3 nucleotides are TGTGCCAGCGGGCAGACTGCCTTCTCCTACAATGAGCAGTTCTTC.

Notes on this clone: The same CDR3 also results from other DNA sequences found in this sample. The rearrangement uses TRBV7-2 and TRBJ1-2, with D perhaps TRBD1 (5 bases). The V gene lost 6 bases and the J gene lost 3 bases, with 11 bases spanning the gap. Germline V lookup: CDR1 SGHTA, CDR2 FQGNSA. This CDR3 has 13 amino acids. The CDR3 region has the DNA TGTGCCAGCAGTCTCAGGGTTGACTATGGCTACACCTTC. It is translated as CASSLRVDYGYTF.

This rearrangement joins TRBV28 to TRBJ2-1; D unresolved. The germline V gene has CDR1 MDHEN and CDR2 SYDVKM. Deletions cut 7 bases from V and 0 bases from J, with 10 bases between. CDR3 length equals 14 residues. CDR3 bases: TGTGCCAGCAATCCCAACCGCTCCTACAATGAGCAGTTCTTC. This gives the protein CASNPNRSYNEQFF.

The chain couples TRBV7-2 to TRBJ2-5; TRBD1 matches at 7 bases. Germline V CDR1 and CDR2: SGHTA, FQGNSA. Trimming removed 3 bases from V and 3 bases from J; junction bases left unmatched: 4. The CDR3 covers 14 residues. DNA of the CDR3: TGTGCCAGCAGCTTCCAAACAGGGGAAGAGACCCAGTACTTC. It yields the protein CASSFQTGEETQYF.

In the case of this clone: Other DNA sequences in the sample encode the same CDR3. The J gene is TRBJ2-7, the V gene TRBV7-9, with 7 bases matching TRBD2. The CDR3 has 11 residues. J gave up 3 bases and V 7 bases, and 0 bases lay outside the gene matches. CDR1 is SEHNR, CDR2 FQNEAQ, per germline (reference sequence). CDR3 in amino acids: CASTSGYEQYF. The CDR3 DNA reads as TGTGCCAGCACTAGCGGCTACGAGCAGTACTTC.

For this clone: Other DNA sequences of this sample code for an identical CDR3. The chain employs TRBV5-1 and TRBJ2-6; D gene uncertain. The CDR3 has 14 residues. Germline CDR1 SGHRS, CDR2 YFSETQ. V lost 5 bases, J lost 0 bases, and 6 bases lay in between. The CDR3 region has the DNA TGCGCCAGCAGGGAAGGCTCTGGGGCCAACGTCCTGACTTTC. Translation gives CASREGSGANVLTF.

The DNA of the CDR3 is TGCGCCAGCAGCCAACCCGACAGTTCTGGGGCCAACGTCCTGACTTTC. Protein: CASSQPDSSGANVLTF. V usage is TRBV5-1 and J usage is TRBJ2-6, with D possibly matching TRBD1 (5 bases). CDR1 SGHRS and CDR2 YFSETQ come from the germline V gene. This CDR3 has 16 residues. V shed 4 bases and J shed 1 base, with 12 bases lying between them.

This chain uses TRBV5-4 with TRBJ2-5, with a tentative D call TRBD1 (6 bases). Per germline, CDR1 SGHNT and CDR2 YYREEE (reference sequence). V was trimmed by 1 base and J by 7 bases, leaving 14 bases between them. This CDR3 has 14 residues. The DNA of the CDR3 is TGTGCCAGCAGCTTGCGGACAGTCTCTGGGACCCAGTACTTC. This encodes CASSLRTVSGTQYF.

This clone was picked up a small number of times. Other DNA sequences in the sample encode the same CDR3. CDR3 in amino acids: CASSQGRGQPQHF. CDR3 nucleotides: TGTGCCAGCAGCCAGGGACGTGGTCAGCCCCAGCATTTT. The chain couples TRBV7-3 to TRBJ1-5; TRBD1 might be the D (5 bases). CDR1 is SGHTA and CDR2 is FQGTGA in the germline V gene. V was pared by 5 bases and J by 6 bases, with 11 bases between. The CDR3 runs 13 residues.

V is TRBV7-2 and J is TRBJ1-2; D may be TRBD1 (6 bases). The CDR3 is 16 residues long. The germline V and J ends were trimmed by 5 bases and 5 bases, with 21 bases remaining between them. From germline, CDR1 is SGHTA and CDR2 FQGNSA. CDR3 loop: CASSLVGTSLSYGYTF. The CDR3 DNA reads TGTGCCAGCAGCCTAGTGGGGACATCACTCTCATATGGCTACACCTTC.

The V call is TRBV5-1, the J call TRBJ1-3; D unresolved. The CDR3 spans 15 residues. The V and J ends lost 6 bases and 1 base respectively, with 14 bases between them. Germline CDR1 reads SGHRS; CDR2 reads YFSETQ. For the CDR3, the DNA is TGCGCCAGCACTCCATCGATGGGATCTGGAAACACCATATATTTT. It translates to CASTPSMGSGNTIYF. Based on the CDR3 plus reference TRBV5-1 and TRBJ1-3, the full variable domain is KAGVTQTPRYLIKTRGQQVTLSCSPISGHRSVSWYQQTPGQGLQFLFEYFSETQRNKGNFPGRFSGRQFSNSRSEMNVSTLELGDSALYLCASTPSMGSGNTIYFGEGSWLTVV.

This chain links TRBV4-1 with TRBJ2-3; D remains ambiguous. V was shortened by 4 bases and J by 6 bases, with 17 bases between the two germline ends. Looked up from germline, CDR1 is MGHRA and CDR2 is YSYEKL. The CDR3 has 15 residues. The CDR3 nucleotides read TGCGCCAGCAGCCCTACCCTCCCTTTTGTTGATACGCAGTATTTT. Translation: CASSPTLPFVDTQYF.

Worth noting for this clone: Relative to the germline gene, one junction end is altered; a read error may explain this. CDR3 sequence (DNA): TGTGCCTGGAGATATGGGGAGGTGACAGGCCACTTC. Translation: CAWRYGEVTGHF. The chain combines TRBV30 with TRBJ2-7; D tentatively fits TRBD1 or TRBD2 (6 bases each). Germline V gives CDR1 GTSNPN, CDR2 SVGIG (reference sequence). The CDR3 totals 12 residues.

Details on this clone: Other nucleotide sequences in the sample specify the same CDR3. The chain combines TRBV7-9 with TRBJ1-5; 7 bases fit TRBD1. With 6 bases clipped from V and 2 bases from J, the junction kept 4 bases outside the gene matches. Germline V gives CDR1 SEHNR, CDR2 FQNEAQ (reference sequence). CDR3 length: 14 amino acids. This chain's CDR3 is CASSPTGGNQPQHF. The CDR3 DNA reads as TGTGCCAGCAGTCCTACAGGGGGCAATCAGCCCCAGCATTTT.

The chain recombines TRBV7-9 with TRBJ1-6; TRBD1 matches 9 bases. The J segment lost 7 bases and the V segment lost 5 bases, leaving 6 bases of the junction unmatched. Per germline, CDR1 SEHNR and CDR2 FQNEAQ (reference sequence). The CDR3 loop spans 15 amino acids. DNA of the CDR3: TGTGCCAGCAGCATGCCGGGACAGGGAAATTCACCCCTCCACTTT. Its translation is CASSMPGQGNSPLHF.

Note on this clone: A read error may produce the germline difference seen at one junction end. CDR3 DNA sequence: TGTGCCAGCAGCACAGGACTAGCGGGAGGTACTCCCAGGGACTTC. This encodes CASSTGLAGGTPRDF. The chain combines TRBV11-2 with TRBJ2-7, with 14 bases aligning to TRBD2. CDR1 and CDR2 (germline): SGHAT, FQNNGV. The CDR3 consists of 15 residues.

The genes are TRBV2 and TRBJ1-3, with D unclear. The V gene's germline CDR1 is SNHLY and CDR2 FYNNEI. Trimming removed 5 bases at V and 3 bases at J, with 20 bases between. The CDR3 is made up of 17 amino acids. The CDR3 reads CASSLTRPGVSGNTIYF. CDR3 nucleotides: TGTGCCAGCAGTTTAACTAGGCCGGGAGTGAGTGGAAACACCATATATTTT.

J is TRBJ2-2 and V is TRBV29-1; no definite D call. V lost 4 bases, J lost 1 base, and 7 bases lay in between. Germline CDR1 reads SQVTM; CDR2 reads ANQGSEA. The CDR3 loop spans 13 amino acids. As DNA, the CDR3 is TGCAGCGTTGCCACACAGAACACCGGGGAGCTGTTTTTT. This gives the protein CSVATQNTGELFF.